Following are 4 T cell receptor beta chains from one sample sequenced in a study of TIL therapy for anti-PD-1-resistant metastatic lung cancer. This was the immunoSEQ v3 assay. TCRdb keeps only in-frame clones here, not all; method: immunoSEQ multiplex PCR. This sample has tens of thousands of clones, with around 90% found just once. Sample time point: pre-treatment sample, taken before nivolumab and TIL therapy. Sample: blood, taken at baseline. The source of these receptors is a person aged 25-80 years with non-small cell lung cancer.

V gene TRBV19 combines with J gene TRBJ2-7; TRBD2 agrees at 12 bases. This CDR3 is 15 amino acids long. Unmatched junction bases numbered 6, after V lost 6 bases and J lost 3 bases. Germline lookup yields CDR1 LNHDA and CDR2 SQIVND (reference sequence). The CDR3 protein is CASRSRTSGIYEQYF. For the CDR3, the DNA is TGTGCCAGTAGGAGCCGGACTAGCGGGATCTACGAGCAGTACTTC.

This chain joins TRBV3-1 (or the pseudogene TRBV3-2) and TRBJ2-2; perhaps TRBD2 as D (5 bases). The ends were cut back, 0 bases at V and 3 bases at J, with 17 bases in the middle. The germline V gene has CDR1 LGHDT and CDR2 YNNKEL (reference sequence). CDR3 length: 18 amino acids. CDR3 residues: CASSQERWEFEDTGELFF. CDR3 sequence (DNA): TGTGCCAGCAGCCAAGAACGATGGGAGTTCGAGGACACCGGGGAGCTGTTTTTT.

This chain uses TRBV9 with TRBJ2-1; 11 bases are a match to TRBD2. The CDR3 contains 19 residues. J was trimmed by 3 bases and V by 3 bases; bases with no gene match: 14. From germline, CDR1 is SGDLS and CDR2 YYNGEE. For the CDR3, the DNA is TGTGCCAGCAGCGCTAGGACCGGGACTAGCGGAGAATACTACAATGAGCAGTTCTTC. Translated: CASSARTGTSGEYYNEQFF.

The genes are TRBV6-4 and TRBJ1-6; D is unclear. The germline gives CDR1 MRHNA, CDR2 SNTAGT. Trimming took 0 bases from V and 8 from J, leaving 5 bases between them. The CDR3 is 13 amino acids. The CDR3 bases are TGTGCCAGCAGTGACTCGGGTGATTCACCCCTCCACTTT. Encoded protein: CASSDSGDSPLHF.